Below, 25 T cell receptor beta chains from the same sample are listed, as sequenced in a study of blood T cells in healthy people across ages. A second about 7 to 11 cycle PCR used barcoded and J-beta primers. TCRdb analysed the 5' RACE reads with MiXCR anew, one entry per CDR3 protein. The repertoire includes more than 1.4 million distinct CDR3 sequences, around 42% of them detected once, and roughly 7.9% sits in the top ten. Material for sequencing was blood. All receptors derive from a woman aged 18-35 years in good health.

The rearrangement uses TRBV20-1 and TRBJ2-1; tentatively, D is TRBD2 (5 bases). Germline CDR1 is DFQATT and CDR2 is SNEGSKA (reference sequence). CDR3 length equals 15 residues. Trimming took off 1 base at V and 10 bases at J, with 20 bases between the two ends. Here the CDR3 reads CSARGAVLEGYEQFF. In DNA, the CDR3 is TGCAGTGCTAGAGGAGCGGTCCTAGAGGGCTACGAGCAGTTCTTC.

CDR3 in DNA: TGTGCCAGCAGTTACGGGGGCGGCAGGTCCTACGGGCAGTACTTC. This encodes CASSYGGGRSYGQYF. The chain recombines TRBV6-5 with TRBJ2-5; maybe TRBD1 (6 bases). This CDR3 is built from 15 residues. V was cut by 2 bases and J by 11 bases, with 21 bases left in between. CDR1 and CDR2 from the germline V gene are MNHEY and SVGAGI.

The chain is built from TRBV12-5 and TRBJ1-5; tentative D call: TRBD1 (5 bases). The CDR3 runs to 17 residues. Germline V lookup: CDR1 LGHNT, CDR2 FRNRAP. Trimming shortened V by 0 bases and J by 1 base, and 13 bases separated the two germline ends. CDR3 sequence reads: CASGLVIGGESNQPQHF. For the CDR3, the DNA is TGTGCTAGTGGTTTGGTAATCGGGGGGGAGAGCAATCAGCCCCAGCATTTT.

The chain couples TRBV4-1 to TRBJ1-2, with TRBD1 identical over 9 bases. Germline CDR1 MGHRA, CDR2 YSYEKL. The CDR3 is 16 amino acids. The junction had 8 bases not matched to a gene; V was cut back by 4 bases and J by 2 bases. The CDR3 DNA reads TGCGCCAGCAGCCCGGGGCGGGACAGGGTGAACTATGGCTACACCTTC. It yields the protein CASSPGRDRVNYGYTF.

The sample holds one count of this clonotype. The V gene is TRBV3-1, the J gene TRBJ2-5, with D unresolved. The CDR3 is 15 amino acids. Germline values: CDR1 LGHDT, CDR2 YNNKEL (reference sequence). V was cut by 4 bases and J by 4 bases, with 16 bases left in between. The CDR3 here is CASSPPDWYRETQYF. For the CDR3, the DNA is TGTGCCAGCAGCCCCCCAGATTGGTACCGAGAGACCCAGTACTTC.

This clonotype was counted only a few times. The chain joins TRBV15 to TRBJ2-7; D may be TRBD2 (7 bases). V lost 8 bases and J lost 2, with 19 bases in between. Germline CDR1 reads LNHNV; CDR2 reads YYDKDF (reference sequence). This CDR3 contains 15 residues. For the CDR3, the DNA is TGTGCCACCGCGGAGTCGGGGGGCTCCCCCTACGAGCAGTACTTC. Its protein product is CATAESGGSPYEQYF.

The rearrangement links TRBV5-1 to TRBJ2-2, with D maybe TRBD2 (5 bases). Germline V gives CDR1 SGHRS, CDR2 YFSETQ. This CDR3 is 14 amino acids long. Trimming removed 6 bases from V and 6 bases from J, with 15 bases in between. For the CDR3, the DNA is TGCGCCAGCACCACAACGGGAACCTCCGGGGAGCTGTTTTTT. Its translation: CASTTTGTSGELFF.

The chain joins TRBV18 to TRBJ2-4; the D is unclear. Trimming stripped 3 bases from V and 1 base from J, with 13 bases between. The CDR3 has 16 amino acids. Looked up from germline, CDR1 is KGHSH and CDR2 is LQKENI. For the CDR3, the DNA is TGTGCCAGCTCACCGGGATTCACACTGGCCAAAAACATTCAGTACTTC. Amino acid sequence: CASSPGFTLAKNIQYF.

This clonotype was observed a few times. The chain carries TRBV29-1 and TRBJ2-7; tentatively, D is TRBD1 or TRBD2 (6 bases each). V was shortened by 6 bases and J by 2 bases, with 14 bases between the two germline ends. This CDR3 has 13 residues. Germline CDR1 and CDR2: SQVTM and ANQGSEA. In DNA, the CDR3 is TGCAGCGTAGCTAGGGGGGTCCCCTACGAGCAGTACTTC. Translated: CSVARGVPYEQYF.

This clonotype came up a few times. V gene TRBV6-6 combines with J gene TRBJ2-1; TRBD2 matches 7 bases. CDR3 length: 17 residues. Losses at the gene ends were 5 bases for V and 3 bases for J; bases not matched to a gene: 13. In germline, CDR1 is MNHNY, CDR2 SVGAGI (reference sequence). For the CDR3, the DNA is TGTGCCAGCAGTCCTGGGGGGACGGGACTACTCTACAATGAGCAGTTCTTC. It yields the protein CASSPGGTGLLYNEQFF.

CDR3 residues: CASSYSSGPTDTQYF. CDR3 bases: TGTGCCAGCAGTTACTCGTCAGGCCCCACAGATACGCAGTATTTT. The rearrangement uses TRBV6-5 and TRBJ2-3; no clear D gene. V lost 0 bases, J lost 2 bases, and 9 bases lay in between. The germline gives CDR1 MNHEY, CDR2 SVGAGI. The CDR3 sequence is 15 residues long.

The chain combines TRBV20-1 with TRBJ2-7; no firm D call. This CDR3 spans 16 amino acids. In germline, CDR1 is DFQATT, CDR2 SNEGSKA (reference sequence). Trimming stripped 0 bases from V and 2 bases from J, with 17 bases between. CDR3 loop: CSARDWSHTITYEQYF. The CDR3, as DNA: TGCAGTGCTAGAGATTGGTCCCATACGATTACCTACGAGCAGTACTTC.

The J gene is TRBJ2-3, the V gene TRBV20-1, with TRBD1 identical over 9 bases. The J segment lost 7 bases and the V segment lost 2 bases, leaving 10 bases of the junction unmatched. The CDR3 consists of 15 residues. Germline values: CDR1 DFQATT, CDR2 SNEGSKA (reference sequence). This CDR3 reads CSARPPGTGPNTQYF. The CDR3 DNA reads TGCAGTGCTAGACCCCCCGGGACAGGGCCGAATACGCAGTATTTT.

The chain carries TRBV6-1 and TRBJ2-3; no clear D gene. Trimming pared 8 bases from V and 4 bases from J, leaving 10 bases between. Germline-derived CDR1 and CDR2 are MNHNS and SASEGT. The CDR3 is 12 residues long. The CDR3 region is CASGPRADTQYF. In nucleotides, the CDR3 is TGTGCCAGCGGCCCTCGTGCAGATACGCAGTATTTT.

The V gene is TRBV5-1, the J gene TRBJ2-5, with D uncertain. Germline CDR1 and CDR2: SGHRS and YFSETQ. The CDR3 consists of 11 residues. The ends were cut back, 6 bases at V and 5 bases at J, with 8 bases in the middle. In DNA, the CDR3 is TGCGCCAGCATGCGTGACGAGACCCAGTACTTC. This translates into CASMRDETQYF. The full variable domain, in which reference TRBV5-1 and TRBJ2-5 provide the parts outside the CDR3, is KAGVTQTPRYLIKTRGQQVTLSCSPISGHRSVSWYQQTPGQGLQFLFEYFSETQRNKGNFPGRFSGRQFSNSRSEMNVSTLELGDSALYLCASMRDETQYFGPGTRLLVL.

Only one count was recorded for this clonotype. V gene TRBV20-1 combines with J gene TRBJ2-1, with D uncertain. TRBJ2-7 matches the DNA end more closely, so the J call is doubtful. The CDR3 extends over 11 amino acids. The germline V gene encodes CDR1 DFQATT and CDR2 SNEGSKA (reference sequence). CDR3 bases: TGCAGTGAGAGCCGAGGCAATGAGCAGTACTTC. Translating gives CSESRGNEQYF.

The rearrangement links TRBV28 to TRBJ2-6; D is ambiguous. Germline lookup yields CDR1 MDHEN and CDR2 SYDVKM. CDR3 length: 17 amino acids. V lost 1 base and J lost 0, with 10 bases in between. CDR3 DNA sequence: TGTGCCAGCAGTTTATTGATTGAGAGCTCTGGGGCCAACGTCCTGACTTTC. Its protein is CASSLLIESSGANVLTF.

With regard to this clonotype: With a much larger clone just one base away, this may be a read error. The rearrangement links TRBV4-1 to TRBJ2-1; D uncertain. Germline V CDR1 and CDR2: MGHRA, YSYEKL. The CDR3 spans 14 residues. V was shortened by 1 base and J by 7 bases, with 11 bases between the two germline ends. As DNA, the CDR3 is TGCGCCAGCAGCCAAGTTTTGGTCGGGAATGAGCAGTTCTTC. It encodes CASSQVLVGNEQFF.

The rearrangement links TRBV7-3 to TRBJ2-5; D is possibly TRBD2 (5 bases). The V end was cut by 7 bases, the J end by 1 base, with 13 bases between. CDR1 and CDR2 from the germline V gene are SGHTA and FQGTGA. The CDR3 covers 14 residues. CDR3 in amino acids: CASTDSGSQETQYF. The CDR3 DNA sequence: TGTGCCAGCACAGACTCGGGATCCCAAGAGACCCAGTACTTC.

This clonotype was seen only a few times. This chain's CDR3 is CASSLGALANTGELFF. The CDR3 bases are TGCGCCAGCAGCTTGGGCGCACTCGCGAACACCGGGGAGCTGTTTTTT. The V and J genes are TRBV5-1 and TRBJ2-2; no clear D gene. Germline V lookup: CDR1 SGHRS, CDR2 YFSETQ. The CDR3 consists of 16 residues. Trimming pared 0 bases from V and 0 bases from J, leaving 9 bases between.

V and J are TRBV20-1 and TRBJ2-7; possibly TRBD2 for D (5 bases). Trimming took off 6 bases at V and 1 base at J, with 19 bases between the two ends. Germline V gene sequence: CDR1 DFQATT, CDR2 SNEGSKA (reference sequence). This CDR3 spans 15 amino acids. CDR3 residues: CSAIPRIRTSYEQYF. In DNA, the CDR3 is TGCAGTGCCATACCACGCATCAGGACTTCCTACGAGCAGTACTTC.

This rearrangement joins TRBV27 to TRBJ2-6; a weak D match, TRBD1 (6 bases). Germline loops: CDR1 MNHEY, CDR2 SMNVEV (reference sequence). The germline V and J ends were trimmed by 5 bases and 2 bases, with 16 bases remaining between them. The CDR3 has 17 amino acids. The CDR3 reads CASSIGRDIAGANVLTF. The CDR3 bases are TGTGCCAGCAGTATTGGACGGGACATCGCTGGGGCCAACGTCCTGACTTTC.

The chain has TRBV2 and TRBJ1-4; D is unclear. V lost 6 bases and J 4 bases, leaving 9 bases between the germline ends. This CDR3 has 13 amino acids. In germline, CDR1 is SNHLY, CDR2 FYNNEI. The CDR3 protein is CASRINLNEKLFF. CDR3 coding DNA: TGTGCCAGCAGGATTAACCTTAATGAAAAACTGTTTTTT.

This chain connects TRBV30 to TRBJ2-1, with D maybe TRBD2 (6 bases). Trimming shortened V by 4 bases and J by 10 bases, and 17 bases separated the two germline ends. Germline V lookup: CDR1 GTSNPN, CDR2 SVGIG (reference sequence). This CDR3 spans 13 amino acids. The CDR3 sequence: CAWTPISGGEQFF. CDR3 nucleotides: TGTGCCTGGACCCCCATATCCGGGGGAGAGCAGTTCTTC.

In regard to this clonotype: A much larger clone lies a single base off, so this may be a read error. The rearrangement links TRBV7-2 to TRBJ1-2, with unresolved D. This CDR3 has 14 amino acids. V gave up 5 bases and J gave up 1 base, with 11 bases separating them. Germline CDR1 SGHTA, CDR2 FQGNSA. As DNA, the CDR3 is TGTGCCAGCAGCGTATCCGGGTTTAACTATGGCTACACCTTC. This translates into CASSVSGFNYGYTF.